The clone carrying this T cell receptor (beta chain) was counted many times. Its antigen is not identified. Per germline, CDR1 SQVTM and CDR2 ANQGSEA. With 5 bases removed from V and 0 bases from J, the gap between germline ends came to 8 bases. CDR3 length: 14 residues. The authors amplified TCR beta CDR3 regions, and they did so from RNA transcripts for repertoire sequencing. Following a first-round RT-PCR that used HTBI primers, a second-round multiplex PCR was carried out. TCRdb ran MiXCR on the multiplex PCR reads and lists one entry per CDR3 protein. The sample consists of some 350,000 distinct CDR3 sequences, roughly a sixth of them appearing once. The data were obtained in a study of Graves' ophthalmopathy and Graves' hyperthyroidism. Study findings and constraints: In blood, most expanded thyroid clonotypes above 0.001 frequency were also detected. A 13-signature model separated ophthalmopathy from stable hyperthyroidism, around 90% sensitivity, around 79% specificity.

Researchers turned away patients with other autoimmune diseases, uncontrolled infections, pregnancy or lactation. The rearrangement uses TRBV29-1 and TRBJ2-6, with a weak D call TRBD2 (5 bases). This TCR was recovered from an adult woman with stable Graves' hyperthyroidism. Sequencing was done on a sample of peripheral blood. This chain's CDR3 is CSVSEGSGANVLTF. The CDR3 DNA reads TGCAGCGTTTCCGAGGGCTCTGGGGCCAACGTCCTGACTTTC. Variable domain in full (rest from reference TRBV29-1 and TRBJ2-6): SAVISQKPSRDICQRGTSLTIQCQVDSQVTMMFWYRQQPGQSLTLIATANQGSEATYESGFVIDKFPISRPNLTFSTLTVSNMSPEDSSIYLCSVSEGSGANVLTFGAGSRLTVL.